This T cell receptor (beta chain) is drawn from a study of blood T cell repertoires in COVID-19. Study-level information: COVID-19 samples from acute and convalescent phases originated in the United States, Italy and Spain.

Here immunoSEQ multiplex PCR was the method, and the copy in TCRdb shows in-frame clones only, minus some. Among fewer than 350,000 clones listed, roughly 90% were seen once. Recruitment covered about two dozen US areas and drew participants whose ages spanned roughly 18 to 89 years. The receptor was derived from a woman under 30 with acute COVID-19. The sample was PBMCs or T cells enriched from blood (not recorded which).

The CDR3 loop is CASSLAGGFHNEQFF. In nucleotides, the CDR3 is TGTGCCAGCAGTCTAGCGGGAGGTTTCCACAATGAGCAGTTCTTC. The chain recombines TRBV25-1 with TRBJ2-1; 11 nucleotides match TRBD2. The CDR3 has 15 residues. Germline V gene lookup returns CDR1 MGHDK and CDR2 SYGVNS. The junction had 5 bases not matched to a gene; V was cut back by 5 bases and J by 5 bases.